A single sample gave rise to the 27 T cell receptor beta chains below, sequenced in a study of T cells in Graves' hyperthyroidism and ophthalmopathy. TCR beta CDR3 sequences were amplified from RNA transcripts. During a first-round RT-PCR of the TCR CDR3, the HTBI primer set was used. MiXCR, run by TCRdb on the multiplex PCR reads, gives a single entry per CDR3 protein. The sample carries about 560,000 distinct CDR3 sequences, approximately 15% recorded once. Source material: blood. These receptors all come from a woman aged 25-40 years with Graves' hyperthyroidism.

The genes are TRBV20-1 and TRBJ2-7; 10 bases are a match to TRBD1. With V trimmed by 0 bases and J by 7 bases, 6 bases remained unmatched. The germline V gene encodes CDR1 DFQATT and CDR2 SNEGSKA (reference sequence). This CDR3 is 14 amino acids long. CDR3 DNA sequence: TGCAGTGCTAGAGAGACAGGGGGCGCGAGGGAGCAGTACTTC. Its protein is CSARETGGAREQYF.

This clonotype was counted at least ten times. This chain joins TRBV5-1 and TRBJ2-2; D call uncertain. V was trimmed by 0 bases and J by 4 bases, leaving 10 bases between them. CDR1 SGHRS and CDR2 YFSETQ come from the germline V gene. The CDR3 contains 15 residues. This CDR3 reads CASSLEQVATGELFF. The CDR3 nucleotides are TGCGCCAGCAGCTTGGAGCAGGTTGCCACCGGGGAGCTGTTTTTT.

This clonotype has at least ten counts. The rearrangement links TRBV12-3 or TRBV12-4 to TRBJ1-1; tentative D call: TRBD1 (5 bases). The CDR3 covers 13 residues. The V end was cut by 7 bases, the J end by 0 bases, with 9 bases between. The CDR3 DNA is TGTGCCAGCACCCCGACAGTGAACACTGAAGCTTTCTTT. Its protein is CASTPTVNTEAFF.

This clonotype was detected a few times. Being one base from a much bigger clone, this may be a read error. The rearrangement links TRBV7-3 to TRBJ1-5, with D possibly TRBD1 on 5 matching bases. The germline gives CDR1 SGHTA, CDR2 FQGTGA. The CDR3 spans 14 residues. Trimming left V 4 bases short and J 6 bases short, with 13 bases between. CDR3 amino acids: CASSYRTRGQPQHF. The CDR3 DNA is TGTGCCAGCAGCTATCGGACAAGGGGTCAGCCCCAGCATTTT. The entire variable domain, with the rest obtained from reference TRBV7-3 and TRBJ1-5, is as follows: GAGVSQTPSNKVTEKGKYVELRCDPISGHTALYWYRQSLGQGPEFLIYFQGTGAADDSGLPNDRFFAVRPEGSVSTLKIQRTERGDSAVYLCASSYRTRGQPQHFGDGTRLSIL.

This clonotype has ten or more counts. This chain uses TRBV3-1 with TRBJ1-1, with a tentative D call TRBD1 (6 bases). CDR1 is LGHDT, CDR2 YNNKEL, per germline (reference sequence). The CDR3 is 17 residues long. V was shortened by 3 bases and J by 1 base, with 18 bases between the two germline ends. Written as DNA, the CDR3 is TGTGCCAGCAGCCATGCGCTGCGGTTCAGGGGGAACACTGAAGCTTTCTTT. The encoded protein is CASSHALRFRGNTEAFF.

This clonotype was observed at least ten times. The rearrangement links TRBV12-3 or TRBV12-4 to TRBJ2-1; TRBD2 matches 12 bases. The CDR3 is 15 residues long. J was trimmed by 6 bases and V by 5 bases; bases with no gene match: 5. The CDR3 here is CASSSGTSGPNEQFF. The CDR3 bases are TGTGCCAGCAGTAGCGGGACTAGCGGGCCCAATGAGCAGTTCTTC.

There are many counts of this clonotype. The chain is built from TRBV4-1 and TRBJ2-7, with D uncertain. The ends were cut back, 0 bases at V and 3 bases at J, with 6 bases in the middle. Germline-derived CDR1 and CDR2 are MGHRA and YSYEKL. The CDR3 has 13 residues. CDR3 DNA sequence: TGCGCCAGCAGCCAAGACTCGGTCTACGAGCAGTACTTC. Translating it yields CASSQDSVYEQYF.

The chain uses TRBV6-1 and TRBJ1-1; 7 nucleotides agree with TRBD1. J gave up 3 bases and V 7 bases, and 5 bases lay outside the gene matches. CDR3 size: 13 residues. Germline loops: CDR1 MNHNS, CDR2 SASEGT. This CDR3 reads CASKRGRDTEAFF. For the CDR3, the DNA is TGTGCCAGCAAAAGGGGGCGGGACACTGAAGCTTTCTTT.

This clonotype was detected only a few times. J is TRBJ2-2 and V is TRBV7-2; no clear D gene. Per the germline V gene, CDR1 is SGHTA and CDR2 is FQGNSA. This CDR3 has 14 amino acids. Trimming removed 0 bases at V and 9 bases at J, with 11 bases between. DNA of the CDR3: TGTGCCAGCAGCTTAGCGGCCAACTCCAGGGAGCTGTTTTTT. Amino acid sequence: CASSLAANSRELFF.

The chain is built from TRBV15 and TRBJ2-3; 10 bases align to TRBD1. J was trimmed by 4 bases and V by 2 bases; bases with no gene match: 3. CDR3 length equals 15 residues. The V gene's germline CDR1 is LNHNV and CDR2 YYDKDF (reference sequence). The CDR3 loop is CATSRRQGASDTQYF. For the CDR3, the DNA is TGTGCCACCAGCAGAAGACAGGGGGCATCAGATACGCAGTATTTT.

The CDR3 here is CASLPTGSSYEQYF. For the CDR3, the DNA is TGTGCCAGCCTCCCCACAGGGTCCTCCTACGAGCAGTACTTC. The chain carries TRBV6-2 or TRBV6-3 and TRBJ2-7; possible D gene TRBD1, 6 bases. V lost 8 bases and J lost 0, with 14 bases in between. CDR3 length equals 14 residues. Per germline, CDR1 MNHEY and CDR2 SVGEGT.

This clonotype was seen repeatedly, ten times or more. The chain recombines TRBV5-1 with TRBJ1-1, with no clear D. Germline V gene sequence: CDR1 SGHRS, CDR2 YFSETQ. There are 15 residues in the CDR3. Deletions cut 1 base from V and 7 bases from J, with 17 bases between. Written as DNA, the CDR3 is TGCGCCAGCAGCTTGCGTCCTGGCTCCGAAAATGAAGCTTTCTTT. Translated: CASSLRPGSENEAFF.

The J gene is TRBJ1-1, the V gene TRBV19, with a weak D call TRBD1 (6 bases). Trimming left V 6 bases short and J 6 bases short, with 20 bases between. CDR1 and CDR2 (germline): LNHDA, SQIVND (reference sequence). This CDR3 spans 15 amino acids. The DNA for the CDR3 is TGTGCCAGTAGATACCTACCACAGGGCGGCGCTGAAGCTTTCTTT. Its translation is CASRYLPQGGAEAFF. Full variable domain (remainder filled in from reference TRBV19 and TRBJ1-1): DGGITQSPKYLFRKEGQNVTLSCEQNLNHDAMYWYRQDPGQGLRLIYYSQIVNDFQKGDIAEGYSVSREKKESFPLTVTSAQKNPTAFYLCASRYLPQGGAEAFFGQGTRLTVV.

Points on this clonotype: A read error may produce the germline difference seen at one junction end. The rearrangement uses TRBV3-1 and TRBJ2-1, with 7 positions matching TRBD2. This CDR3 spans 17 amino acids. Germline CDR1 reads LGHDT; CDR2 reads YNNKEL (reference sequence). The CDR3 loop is CVSSQDRRTREYNEQFF. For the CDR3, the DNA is TGTGTCAGCAGCCAAGATCGGAGGACTAGGGAGTACAATGAGCAGTTCTTC.

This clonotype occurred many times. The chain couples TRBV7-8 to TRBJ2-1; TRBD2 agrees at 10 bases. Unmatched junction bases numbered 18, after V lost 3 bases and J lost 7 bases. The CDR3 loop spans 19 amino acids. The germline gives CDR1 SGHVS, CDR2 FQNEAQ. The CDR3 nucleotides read TGTGCCAGCAGCTTGTCGCGACGTAAGCGGGAGGGCCAAAATAATGAGCAGTTCTTC. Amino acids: CASSLSRRKREGQNNEQFF.

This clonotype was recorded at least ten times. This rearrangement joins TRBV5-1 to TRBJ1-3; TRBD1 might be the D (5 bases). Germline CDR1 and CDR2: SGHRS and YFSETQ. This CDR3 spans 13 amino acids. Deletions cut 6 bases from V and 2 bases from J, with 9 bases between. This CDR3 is CASTWGPGNTIYF. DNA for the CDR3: TGCGCCAGCACCTGGGGACCTGGAAACACCATATATTTT.

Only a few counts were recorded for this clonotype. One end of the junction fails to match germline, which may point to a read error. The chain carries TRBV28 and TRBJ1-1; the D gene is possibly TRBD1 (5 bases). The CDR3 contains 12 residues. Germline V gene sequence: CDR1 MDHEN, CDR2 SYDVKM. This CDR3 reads CASSLADTETFF. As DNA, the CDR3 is TGTGCCAGCAGTTTGGCGGACACTGAAACTTTCTTT.

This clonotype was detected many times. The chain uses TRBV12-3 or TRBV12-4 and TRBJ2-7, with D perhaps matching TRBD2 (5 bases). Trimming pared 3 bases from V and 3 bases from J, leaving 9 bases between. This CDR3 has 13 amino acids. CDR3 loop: CASSLKRDYEQYF. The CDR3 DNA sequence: TGTGCCAGCAGTTTGAAGAGGGACTACGAGCAGTACTTC.

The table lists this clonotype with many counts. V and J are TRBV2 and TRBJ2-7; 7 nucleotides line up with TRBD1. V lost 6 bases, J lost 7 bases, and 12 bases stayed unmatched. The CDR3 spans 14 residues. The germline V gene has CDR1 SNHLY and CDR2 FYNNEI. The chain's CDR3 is CASSGDRVKGEQYF. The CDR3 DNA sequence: TGTGCCAGCAGCGGTGACAGGGTCAAGGGGGAGCAGTACTTC. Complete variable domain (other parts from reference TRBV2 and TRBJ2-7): EPEVTQTPSHQVTQMGQEVILRCVPISNHLYFYWYRQILGQKVEFLVSFYNNEISEKSEIFDDQFSVERPDGSNFTLKIRSTKLEDSAMYFCASSGDRVKGEQYFGPGTRLTVT.

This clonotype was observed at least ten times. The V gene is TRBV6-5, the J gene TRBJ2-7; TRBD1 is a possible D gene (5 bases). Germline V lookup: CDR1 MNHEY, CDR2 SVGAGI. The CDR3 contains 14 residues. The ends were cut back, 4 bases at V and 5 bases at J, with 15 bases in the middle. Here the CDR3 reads CASSSRVFTNEQYF. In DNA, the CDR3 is TGTGCCAGCAGTTCCAGGGTTTTTACGAACGAGCAGTACTTC.

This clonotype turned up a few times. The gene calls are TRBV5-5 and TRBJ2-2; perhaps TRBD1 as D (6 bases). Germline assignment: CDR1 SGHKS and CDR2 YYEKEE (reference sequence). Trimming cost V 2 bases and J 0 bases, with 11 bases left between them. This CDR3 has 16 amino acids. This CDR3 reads CASSFVQGTNTGELFF. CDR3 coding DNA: TGTGCCAGCAGCTTTGTACAGGGAACGAACACCGGGGAGCTGTTTTTT.

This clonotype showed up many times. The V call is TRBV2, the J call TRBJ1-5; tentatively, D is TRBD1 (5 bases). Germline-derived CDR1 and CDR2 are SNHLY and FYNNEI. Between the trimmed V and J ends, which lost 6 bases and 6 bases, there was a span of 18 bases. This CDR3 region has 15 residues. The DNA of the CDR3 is TGTGCCAGCAGCCTAGCCTCAGGGTTAGGTCAGCCCCAGCATTTT. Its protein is CASSLASGLGQPQHF. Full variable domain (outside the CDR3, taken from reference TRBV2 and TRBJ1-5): EPEVTQTPSHQVTQMGQEVILRCVPISNHLYFYWYRQILGQKVEFLVSFYNNEISEKSEIFDDQFSVERPDGSNFTLKIRSTKLEDSAMYFCASSLASGLGQPQHFGDGTRLSIL.

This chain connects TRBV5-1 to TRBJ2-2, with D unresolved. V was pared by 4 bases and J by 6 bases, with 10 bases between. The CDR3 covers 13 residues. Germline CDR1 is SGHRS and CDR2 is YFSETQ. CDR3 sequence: CASSPSPSGELFF. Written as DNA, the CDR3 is TGCGCCAGCAGCCCCAGTCCGTCCGGGGAGCTGTTTTTT. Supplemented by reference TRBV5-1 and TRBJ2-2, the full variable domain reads KAGVTQTPRYLIKTRGQQVTLSCSPISGHRSVSWYQQTPGQGLQFLFEYFSETQRNKGNFPGRFSGRQFSNSRSEMNVSTLELGDSALYLCASSPSPSGELFFGEGSRLTVL.

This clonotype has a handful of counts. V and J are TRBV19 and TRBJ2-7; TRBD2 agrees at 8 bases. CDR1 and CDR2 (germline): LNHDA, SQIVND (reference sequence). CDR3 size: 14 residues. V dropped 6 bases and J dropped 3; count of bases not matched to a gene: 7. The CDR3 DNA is TGTGCCAGTAGACCGGGACTAGGTGGCTACGAGCAGTACTTC. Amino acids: CASRPGLGGYEQYF.

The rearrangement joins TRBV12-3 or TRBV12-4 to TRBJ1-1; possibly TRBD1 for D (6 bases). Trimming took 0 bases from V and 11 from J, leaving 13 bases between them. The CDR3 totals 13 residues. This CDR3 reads CASSLATGGSAFF. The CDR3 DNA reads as TGTGCCAGCAGTTTAGCGACAGGAGGGTCGGCTTTCTTT.

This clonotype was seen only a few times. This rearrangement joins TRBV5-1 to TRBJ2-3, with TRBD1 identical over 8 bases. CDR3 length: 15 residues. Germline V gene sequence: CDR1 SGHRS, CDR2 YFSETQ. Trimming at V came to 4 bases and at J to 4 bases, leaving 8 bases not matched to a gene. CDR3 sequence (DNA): TGCGCCAGCAGCCCCCCGGGACAGGAACCAGATACGCAGTATTTT. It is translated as CASSPPGQEPDTQYF.

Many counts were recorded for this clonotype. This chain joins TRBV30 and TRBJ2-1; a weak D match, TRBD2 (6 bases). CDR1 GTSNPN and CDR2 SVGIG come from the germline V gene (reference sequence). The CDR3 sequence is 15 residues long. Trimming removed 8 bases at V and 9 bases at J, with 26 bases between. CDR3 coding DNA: TGTGCCCTATTAGCGGTACCGCCCGAGGGTCTTGAGCAGTTCTTC. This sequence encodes CALLAVPPEGLEQFF.